The clone carrying this T cell receptor beta chain has only one observation. This sample is drawn from a study of blood T cell repertoires in COVID-19. For the study at large: Whether acute or convalescent, the COVID-19 samples came from the United States, Italy and Spain. Sources were T cells, B-cell-depleted T cells, or PBMCs; the material itself was cDNA or gDNA.

V lost 5 bases and J lost 0, with 8 bases in between. Germline V gives CDR1 PRHDT, CDR2 FYEKMQ (reference sequence). This CDR3 comprises 15 residues. In the original workflow: Amplified reference gene primers provided the basis for estimating nucleated cell counts. Data came from immunoSEQ multiplex PCR; TCRdb stores just in-frame clones and leaves some out. V and J calls and clone size are copied from that table; D and trimming were computed from the DNA. The sample records 200,000 to 250,000 clones, about 88% being singletons. Input material: peripheral blood. The clonotype was recovered from a man aged 70-80 years with acute or convalescent COVID-19. The V gene is TRBV13, the J gene TRBJ2-6; D is perhaps TRBD2 (6 bases). The CDR3 DNA reads TGTGCCAGCAGCCGGAGGGGCTCTGGGGCCAACGTCCTGACTTTC. Its protein is CASSRRGSGANVLTF.